This T cell receptor beta chain was recovered during a study of T cell responses to AZD1222 COVID-19 vaccine. Study results and limitations: Clonal diversity may have been underestimated in mostly white British donors. Vaccination with two AZD1222 doses was followed by a rise in Spike-specific TCR breadth and depth. At baseline, just five to seven AZD1222 recipients tested seropositive.

Turning to this clone: Its specificity is unknown.

The germline CDR1 and CDR2 sequences are GTSNPN and SVGIG (reference sequence). The CDR3 spans 13 residues. Trimming took off 4 bases at V and 5 bases at J, with 9 bases between the two ends. This table comes from immunoSEQ multiplex PCR, and its TCRdb copy is limited to in-frame clones, with some not included. The sample carries about 150,000 clones, 80% to 95% recorded once. The TCR originated in an adult in good health. Sequenced here: peripheral blood, sampled on day 0 of AZD1222 vaccination. V and J are TRBV30 and TRBJ1-6; D gene uncertain. In nucleotides, the CDR3 is TGTGCCTGGAAACAGCTAGATAATTCACCCCTCCACTTT. Translated: CAWKQLDNSPLHF.